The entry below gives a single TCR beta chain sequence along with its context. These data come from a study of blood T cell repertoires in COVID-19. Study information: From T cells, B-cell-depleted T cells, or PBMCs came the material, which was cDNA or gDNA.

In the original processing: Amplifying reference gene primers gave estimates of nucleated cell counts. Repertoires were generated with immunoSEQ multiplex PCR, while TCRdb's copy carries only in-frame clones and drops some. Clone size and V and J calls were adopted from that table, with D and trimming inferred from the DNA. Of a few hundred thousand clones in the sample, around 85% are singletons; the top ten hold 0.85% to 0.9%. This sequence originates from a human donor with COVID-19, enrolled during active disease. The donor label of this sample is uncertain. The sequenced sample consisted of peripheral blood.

The CDR3 here is CASSLRVPDGYTF. Written as DNA, the CDR3 is TGCGCCAGCAGCCTCAGGGTTCCGGATGGCTACACCTTC. The chain joins TRBV4-3 to TRBJ1-2, with D possibly TRBD1 on 5 matching bases. CDR1 is LGHNA, CDR2 YSLEER, per germline. The CDR3 runs to 13 residues. Trimming cost V 4 bases and J 6 bases, with 12 bases left between them.